Shown below are 15 T cell receptor beta chains from a single sample sequenced in a study of T cell repertoires in ileal Crohn's disease. Time point specified: proximal margin of the surgical specimen (macroscopically non-inflamed). Method: immunoSEQ multiplex PCR; TCRdb's copy keeps in-frame clones and lacks some. The sample shows around 3,000 clones, about four fifths of them seen only once. Sequencing was performed on ileal tissue. Every receptor here comes from an adult with Crohn's disease.

The chain combines TRBV5-5 with TRBJ2-1, with TRBD2 matching 9 bases. CDR1 SGHKS and CDR2 YYEKEE come from the germline V gene (reference sequence). This CDR3 is built from 16 residues. V lost 4 bases, J lost 1 base, and 6 bases stayed unmatched. The CDR3 DNA reads as TGTGCCAGCAGCACTATTCTAGCGGGGTCCTACAATGAGCAGTTCTTC. The encoded protein is CASSTILAGSYNEQFF.

The chain links TRBV28 to TRBJ1-1; 8 nucleotides line up with TRBD1. J lost 7 bases, V lost 5 bases, and 21 bases had no gene match. Germline CDR1 MDHEN, CDR2 SYDVKM. The CDR3 consists of 18 residues. The CDR3, as DNA: TGTGCCAGCAGTCCTCCAGGTCGGGGCAGGGGGCGCCCCAGTGAAGCTTTCTTT. Protein: CASSPPGRGRGRPSEAFF.

This clone has more than one count but fewer than ten. The chain couples TRBV10-2 to TRBJ1-2, with unresolved D. Between the trimmed V and J ends, which lost 8 bases and 0 bases, there was a span of 10 bases. Germline V gene lookup returns CDR1 WSHSY and CDR2 SAAADI. This CDR3 comprises 13 residues. The CDR3 spells CASGTGSNYGYTF. CDR3 in DNA: TGCGCCAGCGGCACGGGCTCTAACTATGGCTACACCTTC.

The chain couples TRBV20-1 to TRBJ2-4; no clear D gene. V was clipped by 5 bases and J by 4 bases, with 3 bases between them. Per germline, CDR1 DFQATT and CDR2 SNEGSKA (reference sequence). The CDR3 covers 10 residues. The CDR3: CSAWKNIQYF. The CDR3 DNA follows: TGCAGTGCTTGGAAAAACATTCAGTACTTC.

This chain connects TRBV29-1 to TRBJ2-5, with D uncertain. Trimming cost V 6 bases and J 3 bases, with 11 bases left between them. Germline values: CDR1 SQVTM, CDR2 ANQGSEA. CDR3 length: 12 residues. The CDR3 DNA reads as TGCAGCGTCAACATGGGAAAAGAGACCCAGTACTTC. This gives the protein CSVNMGKETQYF.

The chain combines TRBV4-1 with TRBJ1-3; D uncertain. In germline, CDR1 is MGHRA, CDR2 YSYEKL. V shed 1 base and J shed 8 bases, with 12 bases lying between them. CDR3 length: 14 residues. The CDR3 region is CASSQARASDTIYF. Written as DNA, the CDR3 is TGCGCCAGCAGCCAAGCCCGAGCCAGCGACACCATATATTTT.

This chain joins TRBV27 and TRBJ1-1, with a tentative D call TRBD1 (5 bases). CDR3 size: 14 residues. With 1 base removed from V and 3 bases from J, the gap between germline ends came to 9 bases. CDR1 and CDR2 from the germline V gene are MNHEY and SMNVEV (reference sequence). CDR3 bases: TGTGCCAGCAGTTTATTACGGGGGGACACTGAAGCTTTCTTT. It translates to CASSLLRGDTEAFF.

V gene TRBV4-1 combines with J gene TRBJ2-3; 10 positions agree with TRBD2. The trim removed 2 bases at V and 1 base at J, leaving 0 bases unmatched. Germline loops: CDR1 MGHRA, CDR2 YSYEKL. The CDR3 runs 15 residues. CDR3 nucleotide sequence: TGCGCCAGCAGCCAACTAGCGGGAGGCACAGATACGCAGTATTTT. It translates to CASSQLAGGTDTQYF.

This clone was counted only a few times. The chain is built from TRBV4-1 and TRBJ1-2; D may be TRBD1 (6 bases). Trimming shortened V by 4 bases and J by 3 bases, and 15 bases separated the two germline ends. CDR1 is MGHRA and CDR2 is YSYEKL in the germline V gene. This CDR3 is 15 amino acids long. The CDR3 sequence is CASSPINRADYGYTF. The CDR3, as DNA: TGCGCCAGCAGCCCCATCAACAGGGCGGACTATGGCTACACCTTC.

In its sample, this clone ranks as medium-sized. This sequence joins TRBV7-3 and TRBJ2-3, with 7 nucleotides matching TRBD1. Germline V gene lookup returns CDR1 SGHTA and CDR2 FQGTGA. V trimming: 5 bases; J trimming: 1 base; junction bases outside the gene matches: 9. The CDR3 extends over 16 amino acids. The chain's CDR3 is CASSLSTGKGTDTQYF. The CDR3 DNA reads as TGTGCCAGCAGCCTCTCGACAGGGAAGGGCACAGATACGCAGTATTTT.

This clone rates as medium-sized. The chain is built from TRBV4-1 and TRBJ2-7; 7 bases line up with TRBD2. CDR3 length equals 18 residues. V was pared by 0 bases and J by 5 bases, with 16 bases of the junction left unmatched. Germline assignment: CDR1 MGHRA and CDR2 YSYEKL. The DNA of the CDR3 is TGCGCCAGCAGCCAAGACCCCCCTCAGGTGCGGGGGTTGGACGAGCAGTACTTC. Amino acids: CASSQDPPQVRGLDEQYF.

The J gene is TRBJ1-1, the V gene TRBV30; no clear D. Germline CDR1 and CDR2: GTSNPN and SVGIG (reference sequence). CDR3 length: 13 residues. V gave up 5 bases and J gave up 6 bases, with 16 bases separating them. The CDR3 nucleotides are TGTGCCTGGGGAGGAGGGTTTTACGCTGAAGCTTTCTTT. This encodes CAWGGGFYAEAFF.

V gene TRBV7-7 combines with J gene TRBJ1-2; maybe TRBD1 (5 bases). CDR1 and CDR2 (germline): SSHAT, FNYEAQ (reference sequence). This CDR3 has 16 residues. The V gene lost 5 bases and the J gene lost 2 bases, with 18 bases spanning the gap. CDR3 sequence reads: CASSAHPVGGNYGYTF. The CDR3, as DNA: TGTGCCAGCAGCGCGCACCCCGTCGGGGGAAACTATGGCTACACCTTC.

This sequence joins TRBV18 and TRBJ1-1; D is unclear. Germline loops: CDR1 KGHSH, CDR2 LQKENI. The CDR3 length is 10 residues. Trimming pared 8 bases from V and 4 bases from J, leaving 5 bases between. The CDR3 bases are TGTGCCAGCCTAGGCACTGAAGCTTTCTTT. Translated, it gives CASLGTEAFF.

The count of this clone is one. Other DNA sequences from this sample encode an identical CDR3 as well. The chain has TRBV7-9 and TRBJ2-1; D might be TRBD2 (6 bases). CDR3 size: 14 residues. Germline values: CDR1 SEHNR, CDR2 FQNEAQ (reference sequence). V was clipped by 0 bases and J by 5 bases, with 8 bases between them. CDR3 bases: TGTGCCAGCAGCTTAGCGGGGGGAGACAATGAGCAGTTCTTC. It encodes CASSLAGGDNEQFF.